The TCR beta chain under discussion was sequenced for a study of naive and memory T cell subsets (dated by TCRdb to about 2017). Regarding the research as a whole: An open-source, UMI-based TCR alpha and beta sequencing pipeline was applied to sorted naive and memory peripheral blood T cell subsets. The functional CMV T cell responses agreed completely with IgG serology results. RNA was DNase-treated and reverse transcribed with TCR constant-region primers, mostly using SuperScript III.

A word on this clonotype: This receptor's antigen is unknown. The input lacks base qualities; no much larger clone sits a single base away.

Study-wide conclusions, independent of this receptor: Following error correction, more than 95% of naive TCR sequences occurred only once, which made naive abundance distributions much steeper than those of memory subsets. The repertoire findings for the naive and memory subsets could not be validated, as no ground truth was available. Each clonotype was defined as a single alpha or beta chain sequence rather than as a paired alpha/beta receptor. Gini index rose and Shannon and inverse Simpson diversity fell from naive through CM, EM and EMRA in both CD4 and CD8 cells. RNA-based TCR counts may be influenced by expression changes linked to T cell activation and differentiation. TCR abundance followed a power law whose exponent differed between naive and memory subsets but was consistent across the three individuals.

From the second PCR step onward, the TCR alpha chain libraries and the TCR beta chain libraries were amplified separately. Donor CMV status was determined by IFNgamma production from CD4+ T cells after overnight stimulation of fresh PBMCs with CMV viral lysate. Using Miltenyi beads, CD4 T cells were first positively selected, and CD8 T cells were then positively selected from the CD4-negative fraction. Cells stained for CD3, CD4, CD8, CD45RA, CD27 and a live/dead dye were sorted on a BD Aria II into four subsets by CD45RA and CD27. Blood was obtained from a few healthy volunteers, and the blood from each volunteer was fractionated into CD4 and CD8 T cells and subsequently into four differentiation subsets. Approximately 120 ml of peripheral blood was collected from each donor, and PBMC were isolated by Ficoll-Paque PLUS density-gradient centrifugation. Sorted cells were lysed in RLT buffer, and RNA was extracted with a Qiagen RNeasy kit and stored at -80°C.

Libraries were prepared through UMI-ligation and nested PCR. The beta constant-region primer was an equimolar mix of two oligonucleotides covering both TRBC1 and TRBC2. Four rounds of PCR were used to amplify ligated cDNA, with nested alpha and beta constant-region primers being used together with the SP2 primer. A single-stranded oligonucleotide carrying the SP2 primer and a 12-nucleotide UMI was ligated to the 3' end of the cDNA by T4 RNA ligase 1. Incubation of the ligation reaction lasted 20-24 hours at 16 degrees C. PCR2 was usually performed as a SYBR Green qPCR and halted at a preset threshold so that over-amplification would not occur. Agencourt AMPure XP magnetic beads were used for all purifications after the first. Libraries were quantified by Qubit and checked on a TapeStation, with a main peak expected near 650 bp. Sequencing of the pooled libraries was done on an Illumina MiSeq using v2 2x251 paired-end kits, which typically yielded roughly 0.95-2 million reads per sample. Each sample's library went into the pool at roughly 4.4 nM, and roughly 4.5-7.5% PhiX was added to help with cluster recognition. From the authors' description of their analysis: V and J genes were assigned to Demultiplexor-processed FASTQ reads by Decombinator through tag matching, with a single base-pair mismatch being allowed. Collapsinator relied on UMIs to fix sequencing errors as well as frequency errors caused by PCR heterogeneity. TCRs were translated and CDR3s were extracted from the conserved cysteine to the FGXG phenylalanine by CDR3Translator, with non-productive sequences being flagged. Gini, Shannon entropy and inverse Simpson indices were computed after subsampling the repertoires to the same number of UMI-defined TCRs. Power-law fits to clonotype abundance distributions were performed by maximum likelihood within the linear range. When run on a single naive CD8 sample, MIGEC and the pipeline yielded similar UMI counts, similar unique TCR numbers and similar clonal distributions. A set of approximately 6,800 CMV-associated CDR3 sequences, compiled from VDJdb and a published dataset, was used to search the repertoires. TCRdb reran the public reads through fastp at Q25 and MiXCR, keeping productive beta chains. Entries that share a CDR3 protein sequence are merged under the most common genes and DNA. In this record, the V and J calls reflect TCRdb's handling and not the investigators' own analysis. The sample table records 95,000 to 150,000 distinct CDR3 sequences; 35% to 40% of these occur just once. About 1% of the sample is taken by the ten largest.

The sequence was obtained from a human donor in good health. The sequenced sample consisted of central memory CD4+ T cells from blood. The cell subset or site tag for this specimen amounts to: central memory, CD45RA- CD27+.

The CDR3: CASRPTSGRAFSTGELFF. The bases are TGTGCCAGCAGACCGACTAGCGGGAGGGCCTTTTCCACCGGGGAGCTGTTTTTT. In this chain, TRBV3-1 is recombined with TRBJ2-2, with 14 bases matching TRBD2. The CDR3, cysteine through phenylalanine, is 18 amino acids long. Only the CDR3 part of the read is kept: 54 bases, read in frame from the first base. Per the germline V gene (reference sequence), LGHDT is the CDR1 and YNNKEL is the CDR2. V and J are trimmed by 6 bases and 4 bases, and the gene matches miss 10 bases of the junction.